The 9 T cell receptor beta chains given below trace back to one sample, sequenced in a study of cytomegalovirus exposure and HLA in healthy donors. Use of 60 Vbeta and 13 Jbeta primers characterized the PCR. Profiled with immunoSEQ multiplex PCR; TCRdb holds only in-frame clones, not every one. Among about 100,000 clones listed, around 83% were seen once. Material for sequencing was PBMCs. Source of these receptors: a man under 40 in good health and CMV-seronegative.

The chain carries TRBV28 and TRBJ2-3; D might be TRBD2 (6 bases). CDR3 length: 13 amino acids. The germline V and J ends were trimmed by 11 bases and 1 base, with 13 bases remaining between them. Germline CDR1 is MDHEN and CDR2 is SYDVKM. CDR3 sequence: CAGCSGGTDTQYF. The CDR3 DNA sequence: TGTGCCGGATGTAGCGGAGGCACAGATACGCAGTATTTT.

This clone has a handful of counts. The J gene is TRBJ2-1, the V gene TRBV5-6; no firm D call. The CDR3 is 16 residues long. Germline V CDR1 and CDR2: SGHDT, YYEEEE. Trimming left V 0 bases short and J 2 bases short, with 12 bases between. CDR3 sequence reads: CASSLGSLPPYNEQFF. The CDR3 nucleotides read TGTGCCAGCAGCTTGGGGAGCCTTCCTCCCTACAATGAGCAGTTCTTC.

V usage is TRBV6-5 and J usage is TRBJ2-3; maybe TRBD1 (5 bases). V was clipped by 6 bases and J by 0 bases, with 13 bases between them. Germline V gene data show CDR1 as MNHEY and CDR2 as SVGAGI. The CDR3 runs to 15 residues. CDR3 DNA sequence: TGTGCCAGCAGAACCGGACAATTCAGCACAGATACGCAGTATTTT. This encodes CASRTGQFSTDTQYF.

This chain links TRBV27 with TRBJ1-1; D remains unclear. In germline, CDR1 is MNHEY, CDR2 SMNVEV (reference sequence). The CDR3 spans 15 residues. V lost 3 bases to trimming and J lost 1 base, with 12 bases between them. CDR3 bases: TGTGCCAGCAGTTTTTGGGCACAACGGAACACTGAAGCTTTCTTT. Protein sequence: CASSFWAQRNTEAFF.

As for this clone: A junction boundary mismatches the germline segment, possibly from a read error. V gene TRBV28 combines with J gene TRBJ2-1, with 10 nucleotides matching TRBD2. Germline CDR1 and CDR2: MDHEN and SYDVKM. The CDR3 length is 11 residues. This CDR3 is CASRFSGGWVF. As DNA, the CDR3 is TGTGCCAGCAGATTTAGCGGGGGGTGGGTCTTC.

This chain connects TRBV5-1 to TRBJ2-5; 7 bases fit TRBD2. CDR1 and CDR2 (germline): SGHRS, YFSETQ. The CDR3 totals 13 residues. V shed 2 bases, J shed 4 bases, and the junction held 2 bases outside the gene matches. CDR3 in amino acids: CASSLWEGETQYF. CDR3 in DNA: TGCGCCAGCAGCTTATGGGAGGGAGAGACCCAGTACTTC.

This rearrangement joins TRBV6-5 to TRBJ1-6, with D possibly matching TRBD1 (5 bases). This CDR3 comprises 13 residues. The V and J ends lost 10 bases and 7 bases respectively, with 14 bases between them. The V gene's germline CDR1 is MNHEY and CDR2 SVGAGI. The CDR3 DNA reads as TGTGCCACCCACTCGGGGGTAAATTCACCCCTCCACTTT. Its translation is CATHSGVNSPLHF.

This chain joins TRBV5-1 and TRBJ1-5; D may be TRBD1 (5 bases). The CDR3 is 16 residues long. V lost 3 bases to trimming and J lost 6 bases, with 19 bases between them. The germline gives CDR1 SGHRS, CDR2 YFSETQ. The CDR3 DNA follows: TGCGCCAGCAGCTGGGGCCCGCGTGGGGCGAGTCAGCCCCAGCATTTT. This gives the protein CASSWGPRGASQPQHF.

The V call is TRBV5-6, the J call TRBJ2-7; no firm D call. Trimming took 0 bases from V and 3 from J, leaving 13 bases between them. The germline CDR1 and CDR2 sequences are SGHDT and YYEEEE. This CDR3 region has 15 residues. This CDR3 reads CASSLGLQLLYEQYF. The CDR3 bases are TGTGCCAGCAGCTTGGGACTTCAACTCCTCTACGAGCAGTACTTC.